The rows below give T cell receptor beta chains drawn from one sample of a study of blood T cells in healthy people across ages. Via MiXCR, TCRdb re-called the 5' RACE reads, giving one row per CDR3 protein. The sample consists of hundreds of thousands of distinct CDR3 sequences, over 45% of them appearing once. The material sequenced was blood. The receptors shown here come from a woman in her sixties in good health. Both conserved end residues are part of each CDR3. A D gene is named only where the DNA matches it firmly. A row's size may be missing; if present it is once, few, many or a size class.

many,TRBV7-8,.,TRBJ2-6,CASSSTGQDSGANVLTF,TGTGCCAGCAGCTCGACGGGACAAGACTCTGGGGCCAACGTCCTGACTTTC
.,TRBV29-1,TRBD2,TRBJ2-7,CSVAGTSSSYEQYF,TGCAGCGTAGCCGGGACTAGCTCTTCCTACGAGCAGTACTTC
once,TRBV6-2/TRBV6-3,.,TRBJ1-2,CASRERSRGYTF,TGTGCCAGCCGGGAACGATCGCGGGGCTACACCTTC
few,TRBV6-7,TRBD2,TRBJ2-3,CASSSSTSGTDTQYF,TGTGCCAGCAGTTCCTCTACTAGCGGGACAGATACGCAGTATTTT
many,TRBV20-1,TRBD2,TRBJ2-3,CSARDPLAAPRPTTDTQYF,TGCAGTGCTAGAGATCCCCTAGCGGCCCCGAGGCCCACCACAGATACGCAGTATTTT
.,TRBV20-1,.,TRBJ2-1,CSARSFRGGSDEQFF,TGCAGTGCTCGCTCCTTTAGGGGGGGGTCGGATGAGCAGTTCTTC
few,TRBV6-2/TRBV6-3,.,TRBJ2-7,CASSYYARGEHEQYF,TGTGCCAGCAGTTACTACGCCAGGGGGGAGCACGAGCAGTACTTC
.,TRBV18,TRBD2,TRBJ2-1,CASSLPRLAEYNEQFF,TGTGCCAGCTCACTCCCCAGGCTAGCGGAATACAATGAGCAGTTCTTC
few,TRBV7-2,TRBD1,TRBJ2-4,CASSRRDRGTLEQYF,TGTGCCAGCAGCCGCCGGGACAGGGGAACGTTGGAGCAGTACTTC
.,TRBV6-4,TRBD1,TRBJ2-1,CASSQTTGGAKYNEQFF,TGTGCCAGCAGCCAAACTACAGGGGGCGCGAAATACAATGAGCAGTTCTTC
.,TRBV3-1,TRBD2,TRBJ2-5,CASSRAGIPQETQYF,TGTGCCAGCAGCCGAGCGGGAATTCCTCAAGAGACCCAGTACTTC
few,TRBV28,.,TRBJ2-3,CASSLSLLAESTDTQYF,TGTGCCAGCAGTTTAAGTCTTCTTGCGGAATCCACAGATACGCAGTATTTT
.,TRBV5-1,TRBD2,TRBJ2-1,CASSLTGTSANEQFF,TGCGCCAGCAGCTTGACCGGGACTAGTGCCAATGAGCAGTTCTTC
.,TRBV6-5,.,TRBJ2-1,CASSKTLGYNEQFF,TGTGCCAGCAGCAAAACTCTCGGATACAATGAGCAGTTCTTC
.,TRBV10-3,TRBD2,TRBJ2-5,CATGLAGGGNEQYF,TGTGCCACCGGACTAGCGGGAGGTGGCAATGAGCAGTACTTC
few,TRBV10-3,.,TRBJ1-1,CAISDGGMRGLITEAFF,TGTGCCATCAGTGACGGAGGGATGCGGGGACTTATCACTGAAGCTTTCTTT
few,TRBV3-1,.,TRBJ1-1,CASSQGGTEAFF,TGTGCCAGCAGCCAAGGGGGGACTGAAGCTTTCTTT
few,TRBV25-1,TRBD1,TRBJ1-2,CASSDWTGRGYTF,TGTGCCAGCAGTGATTGGACAGGAAGAGGCTACACCTTC
few,TRBV14,.,TRBJ2-7,CASSQVVADYNEQYF,TGTGCCAGCAGCCAAGTTGTGGCTGATTACAATGAGCAGTACTTC
.,TRBV20-1,TRBD2,TRBJ2-1,CSARDQGLADNEQFF,TGCAGTGCTAGAGATCAGGGACTAGCGGACAATGAGCAGTTCTTC
.,TRBV4-3,TRBD2,TRBJ2-7,CASSQDTLAGSYEQYF,TGCGCCAGCAGCCAAGATACCCTAGCGGGGTCCTACGAGCAGTACTTC
few,TRBV29-1,.,TRBJ1-2,CSVGVGQSTNYGYTF,TGCAGCGTCGGCGTCGGACAGTCTACAAACTATGGCTACACCTTC
.,TRBV28,.,TRBJ1-6,CASSLPTSPLHF,TGTGCCAGCAGTTTACCGACTTCACCCCTCCACTTT
few,TRBV7-2,.,TRBJ2-1,CASSYLSSYGFF,TGTGCCAGCAGTTATTTAAGTAGTTACGGGTTCTTC
few,TRBV5-1,TRBD1,TRBJ2-3,CASSSGQVLATQYF,TGCGCCAGCAGCTCCGGACAGGTATTGGCTACGCAGTATTTT
.,TRBV7-2,.,TRBJ2-5,CASSMRRGAQFGETQYF,TGTGCCAGCAGCATGAGACGGGGGGCGCAGTTTGGGGAGACCCAGTACTTC
once,TRBV20-1,.,TRBJ1-6,CSARDNREVWALHF,TGCAGTGCTAGAGACAACAGGGAAGTATGGGCCCTCCACTTT
few,TRBV12-3/TRBV12-4,TRBD1,TRBJ1-2,CASRPQGNDGYTF,TGTGCCAGCAGGCCACAGGGGAATGATGGCTACACCTTC
many,TRBV29-1,.,TRBJ2-7,CSAGRGAGAYEQYF,TGCAGCGCTGGTAGGGGCGCAGGGGCCTACGAGCAGTACTTC